The clone carrying this T cell receptor beta chain was observed a handful of times. Its antigen is as yet unknown. The data belong to a study of T cells in Graves' hyperthyroidism and ophthalmopathy. Germline V lookup: CDR1 DFQATT, CDR2 SNEGSKA (reference sequence). The length of the CDR3 is 11 residues. The V and J ends lost 6 bases and 0 bases respectively, with 3 bases between them. The source material, RNA transcripts, was used to amplify TCR beta CDR3 regions. Carried out on the TCR CDR3, a first-round RT-PCR used the HTBI primer set. TCRdb itself ran the multiplex PCR reads through MiXCR, one entry per CDR3 protein. Of 660,000 or so distinct CDR3 sequences in the sample, about 45% are singletons; the top ten hold approximately 6.8%. Overall study findings and caveats: Most thyroid clonotypes expanded above 0.001 appeared in blood too. Separation of ophthalmopathy from stable hyperthyroidism was achieved by a 13 V-J model.

Clinicians diagnosed patients from clinical symptoms, serum thyroxine and TRAb, thyroid ultrasound and orbital computed tomography. This clonotype was sampled from an adult man with Graves' disease, either hyperthyroidism or ophthalmopathy (not recorded which). The gene calls are TRBV20-1 and TRBJ1-3; D is unresolved. Sequenced material: peripheral blood or thyroid tissue (not recorded which). The CDR3 DNA sequence: TGCAGTGCGGCCTCTGGAAACACCATATATTTT. Translation: CSAASGNTIYF.